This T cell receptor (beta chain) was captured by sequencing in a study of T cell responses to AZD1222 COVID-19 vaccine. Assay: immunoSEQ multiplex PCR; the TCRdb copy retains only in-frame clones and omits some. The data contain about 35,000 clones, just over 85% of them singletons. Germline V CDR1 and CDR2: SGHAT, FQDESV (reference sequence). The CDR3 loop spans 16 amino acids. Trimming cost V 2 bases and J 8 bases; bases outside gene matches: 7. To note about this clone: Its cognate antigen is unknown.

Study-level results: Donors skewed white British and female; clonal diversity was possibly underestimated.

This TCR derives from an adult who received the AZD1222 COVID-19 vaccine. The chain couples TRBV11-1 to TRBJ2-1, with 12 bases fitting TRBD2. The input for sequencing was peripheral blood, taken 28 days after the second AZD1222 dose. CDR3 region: CASSLLPGLAGDEQFF. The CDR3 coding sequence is TGTGCCAGCAGCTTACTCCCGGGACTAGCGGGCGATGAGCAGTTCTTC.